Sequencing of this TCR beta chain was carried out in a study of response to subunit inactivated influenza vaccine. As for this clonotype: Its antigen remains unidentified.

Via MiXCR, TCRdb re-called the RT-PCR reads, giving one row per CDR3 protein. The repertoire holds some 520,000 distinct CDR3 sequences, with 16% as singletons. Findings of the study overall: With each seasonal influenza vaccination, the authors suggested, few new T cells are recruited.

Trimming left V 3 bases short and J 2 bases short, with 9 bases between. Germline V CDR1 and CDR2: SGHKS, YYEKEE (reference sequence). The CDR3 has 15 amino acids. The receptor's source is a man between 50 and 69 years old who received an inactivated influenza vaccine. The starting material was CD4+ T cells sorted from PBMCs, obtained less than 30 months after vaccination. The chain links TRBV5-5 to TRBJ2-6, with TRBD1 as a possible D gene (5 bases). CDR3 sequence reads: CASSSRVTGANVLTF. The CDR3 DNA is TGTGCCAGCAGCTCCAGGGTAACTGGGGCCAACGTCCTGACTTTC.